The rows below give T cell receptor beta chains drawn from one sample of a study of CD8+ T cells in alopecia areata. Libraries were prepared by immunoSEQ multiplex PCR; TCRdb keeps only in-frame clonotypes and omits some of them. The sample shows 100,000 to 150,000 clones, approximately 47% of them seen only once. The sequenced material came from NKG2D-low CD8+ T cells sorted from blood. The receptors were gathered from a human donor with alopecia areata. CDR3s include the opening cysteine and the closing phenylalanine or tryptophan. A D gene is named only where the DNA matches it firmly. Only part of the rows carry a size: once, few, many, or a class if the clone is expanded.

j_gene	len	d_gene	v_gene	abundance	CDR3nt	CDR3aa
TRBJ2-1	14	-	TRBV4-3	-	TGCGCCAGCAGCCGCCGGGGCGCCGCCGATGAGCAGTTCTTC	CASSRRGAADEQFF
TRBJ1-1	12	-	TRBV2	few	TGTGCCAGCCCCGTCGGGGGGCATGAGGCTTTCTTT	CASPVGGHEAFF
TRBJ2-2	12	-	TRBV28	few	TGTGCCAGCAGTTTAGCGGGCGGGGAGCTGTTTTTT	CASSLAGGELFF
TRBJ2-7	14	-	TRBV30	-	TGTGCCTGGGACGGGGGACAAAACACCTACGAGCAGTACTTC	CAWDGGQNTYEQYF
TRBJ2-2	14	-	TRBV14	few	TGTGCCAGCAGCCAAGATAACACAGCCGGGGAGCTGTTTTTT	CASSQDNTAGELFF
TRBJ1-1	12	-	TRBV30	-	TGTGCCTGGAGTGGGACCGACCTTGAAGCTTTCTTT	CAWSGTDLEAFF
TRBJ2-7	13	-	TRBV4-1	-	TGCGCCAGCAGCCAAAGATCCTCCTACGAGCAGTACTTC	CASSQRSSYEQYF
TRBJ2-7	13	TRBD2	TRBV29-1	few	TGCAGCGCCTGGGGGGGGAAGAACTACGAGCAGTACTTC	CSAWGGKNYEQYF
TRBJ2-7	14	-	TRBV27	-	TGTGCCAGCAGTTTTTTTCACGGAGCTTACGAGCAGTACTTC	CASSFFHGAYEQYF
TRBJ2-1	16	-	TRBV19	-	TGTGCCAGTAGTACCCCTAGAGACCCGGATCACAATGAGCAGTTCTTC	CASSTPRDPDHNEQFF
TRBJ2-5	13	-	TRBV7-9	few	TGTGCCAGCAGCTTACCAGGGGTGGAGACCCAGTACTTC	CASSLPGVETQYF
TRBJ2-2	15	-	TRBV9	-	TGTGCCAGCAGCGTAGCTGACTACGTGGTAGGGGAGCTGTTTTTT	CASSVADYVVGELFF
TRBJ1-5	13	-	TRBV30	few	TGTGCCTGGAGTCCCGAGGGGGGTCAGCCCCAGCATTTT	CAWSPEGGQPQHF
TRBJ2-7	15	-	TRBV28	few	TGTGCCAGCAGTCTCCCGACAGGACGCTCCTACGAGCAGTACTTC	CASSLPTGRSYEQYF
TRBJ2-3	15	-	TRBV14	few	TGTGCCAGCAGCCAAGGTCAGGGACGAACAGATACGCAGTATTTT	CASSQGQGRTDTQYF
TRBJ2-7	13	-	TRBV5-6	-	TGTGCCAGCAGCCTTGGACAGTCCTACGAGCAGTACTTC	CASSLGQSYEQYF
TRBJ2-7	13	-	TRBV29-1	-	TGCAGCGCCCTAGGGGGGCACCTCTACGAGCAGTACTTC	CSALGGHLYEQYF
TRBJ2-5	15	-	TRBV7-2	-	TGTGCCAGCAGGGCAACTCTAGTAGGGACCGAGACCCAGTACTTC	CASRATLVGTETQYF
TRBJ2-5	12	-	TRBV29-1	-	TGCAGCGTTTACGGGAGTGGAGAGACCCAGTACTTC	CSVYGSGETQYF
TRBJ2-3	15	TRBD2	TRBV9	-	TGTGCCAGCAGCTTTAGCGGGGGGAGCACAGATACGCAGTATTTT	CASSFSGGSTDTQYF
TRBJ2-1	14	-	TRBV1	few	TGCACCAGCAGCCGCGGGATTCGGACCAATGAGCAGTTCTTC	CTSSRGIRTNEQFF
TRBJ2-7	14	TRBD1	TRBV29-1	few	TGCAGCGTTTTGGCAGGGGGCCTTAGCGACGAGCAGTACTTC	CSVLAGGLSDEQYF
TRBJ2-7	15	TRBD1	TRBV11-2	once	TGTGCCAGCAGCTTATATGGGACAGGGTTATACGAGCAGTACTTC	CASSLYGTGLYEQYF
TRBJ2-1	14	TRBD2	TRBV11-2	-	TGTGCCAGCAGCTTTAGGACTAGCGGCAATGAGCAGTTCTTC	CASSFRTSGNEQFF
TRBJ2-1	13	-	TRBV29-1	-	TGCAGCGTTGAAAGAGAACTTTACAATGAGCAGTTCTTC	CSVERELYNEQFF
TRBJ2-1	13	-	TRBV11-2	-	TGTGCCAGCAGCCCGACTCCACAGGTGGAGCAGTTCTTC	CASSPTPQVEQFF
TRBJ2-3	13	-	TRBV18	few	TGTGCCAGCCGGGTTTGGGAACAAGATACGCAGTATTTT	CASRVWEQDTQYF
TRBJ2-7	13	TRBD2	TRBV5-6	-	TGTGCCAGCAGCATTCTAGCGGGGGCGGAGCAGTACTTC	CASSILAGAEQYF
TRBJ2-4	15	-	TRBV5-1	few	TGCGCCAGCAGCACAGACGGGACTCACGAGGACATTCAGTACTTC	CASSTDGTHEDIQYF
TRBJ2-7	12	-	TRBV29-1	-	TGCAGCATTGAGGGGGGGGCCTACGAGCAGTACTTC	CSIEGGAYEQYF
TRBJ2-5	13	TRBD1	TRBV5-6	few	TGTGCCAGCAGCCCGGGACAGCAAGAGACCCAGTACTTC	CASSPGQQETQYF
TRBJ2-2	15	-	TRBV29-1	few	TGCAGCGTTGAAGATGTACGGGGGTTCACCGGGGAGCTGTTTTTT	CSVEDVRGFTGELFF
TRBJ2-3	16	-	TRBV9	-	TGTGCCAGCAGCGTAGAATGGAGCCCAAGCACAGATACGCAGTATTTT	CASSVEWSPSTDTQYF
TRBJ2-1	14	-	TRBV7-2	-	TGTGCCAGCAGCTTAGGCTACAGGCTGAATGAGCAGTTCTTC	CASSLGYRLNEQFF